These 2 T cell receptor beta chains share one sample of origin, sequenced in a study of graft-versus-host responses after intestinal transplantation. The antigens these receptors bind are not known. This table comes from immunoSEQ multiplex PCR, and its TCRdb copy is limited to in-frame clones, with some not included. This table has under 90,000 clones, 90% appearing once. Sequencing was performed on unstimulated CD8+ T cells sorted from spleen or lymph node cells, taken before transplant. These receptor sequences come from a human donor who was the organ donor for an intestinal transplant.

The DNA of the CDR3 is TGCGCCAGCAGCCTCCTACAGGGGCATAGCAATCAGCCCCAGCATTTT. Its protein product is CASSLLQGHSNQPQHF. J is TRBJ1-5 and V is TRBV4-1, with 7 bases aligning to TRBD1. Trimming took 4 bases from V and 0 from J; bases not matched to a gene: 6. Germline values: CDR1 MGHRA, CDR2 YSYEKL. The CDR3 contains 16 residues.

This chain connects TRBV4-1 to TRBJ1-5; D may be TRBD1 (5 bases). This CDR3 is built from 14 residues. The germline V gene encodes CDR1 MGHRA and CDR2 YSYEKL. Trimming left V 1 base short and J 9 bases short, with 13 bases between. CDR3 DNA: TGCGCCAGCAGCCAAGGACCCGGGGGGGGGCCCCAGCATTTT. This codes for CASSQGPGGGPQHF.